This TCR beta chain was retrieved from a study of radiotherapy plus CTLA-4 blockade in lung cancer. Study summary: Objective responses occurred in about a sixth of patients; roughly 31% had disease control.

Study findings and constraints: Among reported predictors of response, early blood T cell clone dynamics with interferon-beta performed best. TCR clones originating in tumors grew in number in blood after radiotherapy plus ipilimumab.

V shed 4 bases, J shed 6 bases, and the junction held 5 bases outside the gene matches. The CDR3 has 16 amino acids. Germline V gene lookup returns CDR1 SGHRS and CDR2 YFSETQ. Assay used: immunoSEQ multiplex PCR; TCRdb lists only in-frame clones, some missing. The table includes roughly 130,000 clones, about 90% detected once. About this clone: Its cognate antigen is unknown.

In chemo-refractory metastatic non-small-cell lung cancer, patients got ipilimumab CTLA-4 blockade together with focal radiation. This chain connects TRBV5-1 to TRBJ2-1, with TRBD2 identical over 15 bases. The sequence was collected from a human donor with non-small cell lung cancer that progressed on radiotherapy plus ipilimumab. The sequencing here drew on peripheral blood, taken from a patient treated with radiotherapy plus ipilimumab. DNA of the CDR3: TGCGCCAGCAGCCCGGGACTAGCGGGGGGATCCAATGAGCAGTTCTTC. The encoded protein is CASSPGLAGGSNEQFF.